Sequencing of this T cell receptor (beta chain) was carried out in a study of blood T cell repertoires in COVID-19. As for the study in general: Whether acute or convalescent, the COVID-19 samples came from the United States, Italy and Spain.

Comments on this clone: Additional DNA sequences in this sample encode the identical CDR3.

TCRdb's table, derived via immunoSEQ multiplex PCR, lists solely in-frame clones and lacks some. The data contain around 68,000 clones, about 90% of them singletons. Germline lookup yields CDR1 SGHTA and CDR2 FQGNSA. Losses at the gene ends were 5 bases for V and 2 bases for J; bases not matched to a gene: 5. The length of the CDR3 is 15 residues. The sequenced sample was peripheral blood. This clonotype originated in a human donor in a cohort sampled during active COVID-19. The chain has TRBV7-2 and TRBJ2-2; 7 positions match TRBD1. The CDR3 loop is CASSPTGTNTGELFF. The CDR3 DNA reads TGTGCCAGCAGCCCGACAGGGACCAACACCGGGGAGCTGTTTTTT.